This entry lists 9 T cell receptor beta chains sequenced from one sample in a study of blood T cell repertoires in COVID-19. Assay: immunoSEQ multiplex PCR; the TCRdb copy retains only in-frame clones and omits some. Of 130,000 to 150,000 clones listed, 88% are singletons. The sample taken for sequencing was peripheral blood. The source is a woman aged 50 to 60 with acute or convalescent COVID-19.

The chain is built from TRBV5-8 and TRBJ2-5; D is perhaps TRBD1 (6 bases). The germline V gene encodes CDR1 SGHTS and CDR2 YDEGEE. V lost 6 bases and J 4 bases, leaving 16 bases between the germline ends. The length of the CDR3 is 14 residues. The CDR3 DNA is TGTGCCAGCAACCTACCACAGGGTGGAGAGACCCAGTACTTC. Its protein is CASNLPQGGETQYF.

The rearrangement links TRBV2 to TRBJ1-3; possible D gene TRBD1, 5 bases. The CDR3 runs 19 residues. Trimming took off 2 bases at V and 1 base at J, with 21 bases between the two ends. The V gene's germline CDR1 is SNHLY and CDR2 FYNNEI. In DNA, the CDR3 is TGTGCCAGCAGTGAACCCGCCGACAGTGCCCTCATATCTGGAAACACCATATATTTT. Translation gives CASSEPADSALISGNTIYF. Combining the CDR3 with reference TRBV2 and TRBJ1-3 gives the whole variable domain EPEVTQTPSHQVTQMGQEVILRCVPISNHLYFYWYRQILGQKVEFLVSFYNNEISEKSEIFDDQFSVERPDGSNFTLKIRSTKLEDSAMYFCASSEPADSALISGNTIYFGEGSWLTVV.

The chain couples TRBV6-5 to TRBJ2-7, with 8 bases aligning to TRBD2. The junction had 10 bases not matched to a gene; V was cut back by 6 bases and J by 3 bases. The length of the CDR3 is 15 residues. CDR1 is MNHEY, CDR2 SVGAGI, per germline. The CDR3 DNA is TGTGCCAGCAGCCCGACGACTAGCGCGAGCTACGAGCAGTACTTC. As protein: CASSPTTSASYEQYF.

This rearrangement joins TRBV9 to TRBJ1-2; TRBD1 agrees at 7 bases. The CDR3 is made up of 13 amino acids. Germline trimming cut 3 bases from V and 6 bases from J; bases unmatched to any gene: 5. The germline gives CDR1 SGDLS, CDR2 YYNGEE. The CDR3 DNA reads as TGTGCCAGCAGCGATTCCGGACAGGATGGCTACACCTTC. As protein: CASSDSGQDGYTF.

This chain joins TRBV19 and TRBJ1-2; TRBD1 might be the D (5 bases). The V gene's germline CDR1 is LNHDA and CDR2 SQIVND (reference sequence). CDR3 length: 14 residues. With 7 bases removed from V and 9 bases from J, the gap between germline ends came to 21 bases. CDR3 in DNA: TGTGCCAGTACAATAGGGGAAGGTATTGGGAGCTACACCTTC. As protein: CASTIGEGIGSYTF.

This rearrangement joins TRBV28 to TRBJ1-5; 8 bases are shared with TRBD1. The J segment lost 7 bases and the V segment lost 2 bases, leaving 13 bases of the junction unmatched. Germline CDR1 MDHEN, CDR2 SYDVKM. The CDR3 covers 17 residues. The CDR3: CASSLGTRTGNIQPQHF. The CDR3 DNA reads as TGTGCCAGCAGTTTAGGGACCCGGACAGGGAATATCCAGCCCCAGCATTTT.

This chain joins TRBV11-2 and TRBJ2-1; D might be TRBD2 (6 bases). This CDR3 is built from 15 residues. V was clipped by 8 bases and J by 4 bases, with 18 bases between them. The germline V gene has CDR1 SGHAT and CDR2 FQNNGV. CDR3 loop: CASAPLADVYNEQFF. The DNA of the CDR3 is TGTGCCAGCGCTCCGTTAGCGGACGTTTACAATGAGCAGTTCTTC.

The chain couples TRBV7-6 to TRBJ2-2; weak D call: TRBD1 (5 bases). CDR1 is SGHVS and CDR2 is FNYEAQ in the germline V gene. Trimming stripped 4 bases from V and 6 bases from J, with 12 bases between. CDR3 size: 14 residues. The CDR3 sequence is CASSWGPPSGELFF. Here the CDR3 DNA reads TGTGCCAGCAGCTGGGGCCCACCATCCGGGGAGCTGTTTTTT.

CDR3 protein: CASSQVLIAATYEQYF. CDR3 nucleotides: TGTGCCAGCAGCCAAGTGCTTATAGCGGCCACCTACGAGCAGTACTTC. The chain joins TRBV3-1 (or the pseudogene TRBV3-2) to TRBJ2-7, with D perhaps matching TRBD2 (6 bases). The CDR3 is 16 residues long. Germline V gene data show CDR1 as LGHDT and CDR2 as YNNKEL (reference sequence). Trimming removed 1 base at V and 2 bases at J, with 15 bases between.